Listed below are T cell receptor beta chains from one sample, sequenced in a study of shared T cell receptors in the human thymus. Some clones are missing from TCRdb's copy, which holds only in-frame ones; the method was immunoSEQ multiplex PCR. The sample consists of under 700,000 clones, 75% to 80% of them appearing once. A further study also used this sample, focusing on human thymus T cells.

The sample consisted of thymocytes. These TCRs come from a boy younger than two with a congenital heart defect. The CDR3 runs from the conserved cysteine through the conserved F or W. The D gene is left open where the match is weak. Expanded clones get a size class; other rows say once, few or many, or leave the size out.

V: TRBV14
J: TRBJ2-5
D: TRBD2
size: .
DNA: TGTGCCAGCAGCCCCCGGCGGGAGGAGGGAGAGACCCAGTACTTC
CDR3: CASSPRREEGETQYF

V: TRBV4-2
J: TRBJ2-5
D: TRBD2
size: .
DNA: TGTGCCAGCAGGCGACTAGCGGGGCCTCAAGAGACCCAGTACTTC
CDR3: CASRRLAGPQETQYF

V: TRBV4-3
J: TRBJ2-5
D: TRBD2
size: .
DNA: TGCGCCAGCAGCCAAGGACTAGCGGAAGAGACCCAGTACTTC
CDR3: CASSQGLAEETQYF

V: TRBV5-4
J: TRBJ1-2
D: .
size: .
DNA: TGTGCCAGCAGCTTGGGAGGGCCAGACTATGGCTACACCTTC
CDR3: CASSLGGPDYGYTF

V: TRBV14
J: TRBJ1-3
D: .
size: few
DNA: TGTGCCAGCAGCCAAGCGGACTGGAACTCTGGAAACACCATATATTTT
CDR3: CASSQADWNSGNTIYF

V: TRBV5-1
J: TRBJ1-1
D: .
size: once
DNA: TGCGCCAGCAGCTTGTCAGAGAACACTGAAGCTTTCTTT
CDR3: CASSLSENTEAFF

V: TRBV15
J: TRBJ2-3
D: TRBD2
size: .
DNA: TGTGCCACCAGCCCTCGACTAGCGGATAGCACAGATACGCAGTATTTT
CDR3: CATSPRLADSTDTQYF

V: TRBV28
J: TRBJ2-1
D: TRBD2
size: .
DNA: TGTGCCAGCACAGGGACTAGCGGACCGTACAATGAGCAGTTCTTC
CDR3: CASTGTSGPYNEQFF

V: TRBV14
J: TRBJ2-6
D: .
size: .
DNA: TGTGCCAGCAGCCAAGGTCAGCGAGCTCCCCCTTCTGGGGCCAACGTCCTGACTTTC
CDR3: CASSQGQRAPPSGANVLTF

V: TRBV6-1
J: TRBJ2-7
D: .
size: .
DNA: TGTGCCAGCAGGCACCCGATGGGGAGGAAGTACTTC
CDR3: CASRHPMGRKYF